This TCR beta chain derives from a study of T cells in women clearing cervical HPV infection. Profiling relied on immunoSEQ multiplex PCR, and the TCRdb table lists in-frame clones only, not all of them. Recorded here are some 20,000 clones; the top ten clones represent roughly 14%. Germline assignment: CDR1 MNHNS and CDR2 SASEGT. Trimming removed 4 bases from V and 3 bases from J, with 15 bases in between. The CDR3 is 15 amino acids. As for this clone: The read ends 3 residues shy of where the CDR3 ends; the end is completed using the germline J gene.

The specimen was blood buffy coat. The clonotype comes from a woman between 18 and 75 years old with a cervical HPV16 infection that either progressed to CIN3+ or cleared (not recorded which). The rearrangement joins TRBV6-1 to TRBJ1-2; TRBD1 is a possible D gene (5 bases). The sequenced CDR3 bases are TGTGCCAGCAGTGCACCCAGGGCTCTCGACTATGGC. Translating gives CASSAPRALDYG. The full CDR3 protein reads CASSAPRALDYGYTF.